This section outlines one T cell receptor beta chain sequence together with its context. The method was immunoSEQ multiplex PCR; TCRdb's version includes in-frame clones alone and lacks a portion of them. The sample includes 200,000 or so clones, 70% to 90% seen only once; the top ten take 2% to 2.5%. V gave up 6 bases and J gave up 8 bases; unmatched junction bases: 10. CDR1 is LGHDT and CDR2 is YNNKEL in the germline V gene (reference sequence). This CDR3 region has 15 residues. This specimen belongs to a study of blood T cell repertoires in COVID-19. Study-wide background: The United States, Italy and Spain were the sources of the acute and convalescent COVID-19 samples.

Allocation to cohorts depended on clinical history reported by the participants. This TCR was recovered from a woman between 35 and 50 years old with acute COVID-19. The J gene is TRBJ2-1, the V gene TRBV3-1 (or the pseudogene TRBV3-2), with TRBD2 identical over 10 bases. Sequencing input: PBMCs or T cells enriched from blood (not recorded which). The CDR3: CASRPIAGGQDEQFF. CDR3 nucleotides: TGTGCCAGCAGACCAATAGCGGGGGGTCAGGATGAGCAGTTCTTC.